These 11 T cell receptor beta chains were sequenced from one sample in a study of PD-1 blockade in mismatch repair-deficient tumors. Profiling relied on immunoSEQ multiplex PCR, and the TCRdb table lists in-frame clones only, not all of them. The profile shows approximately 9,800 clones, more than 70% of them singletons. The sample in question was PBMCs, obtained 46 to 48 weeks after starting pembrolizumab. The receptor set was obtained from an adult with mismatch repair-deficient cancer.

V and J are TRBV28 and TRBJ1-1; D unclear. CDR3 length equals 15 residues. V was pared by 2 bases and J by 4 bases, with 14 bases between. Germline values: CDR1 MDHEN, CDR2 SYDVKM. The CDR3: CASSLIRLRGTEAFF. CDR3 bases: TGTGCCAGCAGTTTAATTCGTCTGAGAGGCACTGAAGCTTTCTTT.

The V call is TRBV5-1, the J call TRBJ2-3; 9 bases align to TRBD2. The CDR3 is 17 residues long. Germline V gene sequence: CDR1 SGHRS, CDR2 YFSETQ. V shed 4 bases, J shed 0 bases, and the junction held 9 bases outside the gene matches. The CDR3 protein is CASSHRLADASTDTQYF. CDR3 DNA: TGCGCCAGCAGCCACAGACTAGCGGATGCTAGCACAGATACGCAGTATTTT. The complete variable domain, with remaining parts taken from reference TRBV5-1 and TRBJ2-3, reads KAGVTQTPRYLIKTRGQQVTLSCSPISGHRSVSWYQQTPGQGLQFLFEYFSETQRNKGNFPGRFSGRQFSNSRSEMNVSTLELGDSALYLCASSHRLADASTDTQYFGPGTRLTVL.

The gene calls are TRBV5-8 and TRBJ1-3; maybe TRBD1 (6 bases). Trimming removed 7 bases at V and 0 bases at J, with 26 bases between. The CDR3 sequence is 19 residues long. Germline CDR1 reads SGHTS; CDR2 reads YDEGEE. The CDR3 DNA follows: TGTGCCAGCCAAACCCAGGGGAGTAGGGGCCTCTACTCTGGAAACACCATATATTTT. Protein: CASQTQGSRGLYSGNTIYF. Full variable domain (remainder filled in from reference TRBV5-8 and TRBJ1-3): EAGVTQSPTHLIKTRGQQATLRCSPISGHTSVYWYQQALGLGLQFLLWYDEGEERNRGNFPPRFSGRQFPNYSSELNVNALELEDSALYLCASQTQGSRGLYSGNTIYFGEGSWLTVV.

In this sample, this clone turned up a few times. V usage is TRBV2 and J usage is TRBJ2-7; D unresolved. Looked up from germline, CDR1 is SNHLY and CDR2 is FYNNEI. V lost 2 bases and J 4 bases, leaving 15 bases between the germline ends. The CDR3 has 15 amino acids. CDR3 nucleotides: TGTGCCAGCAGTGAACAGTTACAGAACTTTTACGAGCAGTACTTC. It translates to CASSEQLQNFYEQYF.

The rearrangement uses TRBV9 and TRBJ1-2, with D hard to call. Germline CDR1 is SGDLS and CDR2 is YYNGEE. Deletions cut 0 bases from V and 3 bases from J, with 15 bases between. The CDR3 is 16 amino acids. In DNA, the CDR3 is TGTGCCAGCAGCGTAGGAAGTTTCCCGGAGGACTATGGCTACACCTTC. This translates into CASSVGSFPEDYGYTF.

This clone was found a few times. The chain is built from TRBV5-1 and TRBJ2-7, with TRBD2 matching 11 bases. The CDR3 covers 16 residues. Trimming took 4 bases from V and 1 from J; bases not matched to a gene: 7. The germline V gene has CDR1 SGHRS and CDR2 YFSETQ. For the CDR3, the DNA is TGCGCCAGCAGCCGCGTAGCGGGAGGGCCTTCCTACGAGCAGTACTTC. Translation: CASSRVAGGPSYEQYF.

This sequence joins TRBV5-8 and TRBJ1-5; TRBD1 matches 7 bases. The V gene's germline CDR1 is SGHTS and CDR2 YDEGEE. V lost 4 bases, J lost 2 bases, and 6 bases stayed unmatched. The CDR3 spans 15 residues. The CDR3 spells CASSETGRGNQPQHF. Here the CDR3 DNA reads TGTGCCAGCAGCGAGACAGGGCGCGGCAATCAGCCCCAGCATTTT.

This sequence joins TRBV9 and TRBJ2-2, with a weak D call TRBD2 (6 bases). CDR3 length: 14 residues. V lost 6 bases, J lost 1 base, and 10 bases lay in between. CDR1 and CDR2 (germline): SGDLS, YYNGEE. CDR3 residues: CASTGGENTGELFF. Here the CDR3 DNA reads TGTGCCAGCACCGGGGGTGAGAACACCGGGGAGCTGTTTTTT.

The gene calls are TRBV19 and TRBJ2-3; 9 nucleotides agree with TRBD2. Per the germline V gene, CDR1 is LNHDA and CDR2 is SQIVND (reference sequence). The ends lost 2 bases at V and 4 bases at J; junction bases unmatched: 1. The CDR3 extends over 14 amino acids. CDR3 DNA: TGTGCCAGTAGTATACGGACTAGCGCAGATACGCAGTATTTT. It yields the protein CASSIRTSADTQYF.

The chain joins TRBV18 to TRBJ1-4, with D perhaps TRBD1 (5 bases). V lost 4 bases and J 5 bases, leaving 8 bases between the germline ends. Germline V gene lookup returns CDR1 KGHSH and CDR2 LQKENI. This CDR3 comprises 13 residues. The CDR3 nucleotides are TGTGCCAGCTCACAGGGGATGAATGAAAAACTGTTTTTT. It is translated as CASSQGMNEKLFF.

This clone was found a few times. The J gene is TRBJ2-7, the V gene TRBV28; tentative D call: TRBD1 (5 bases). Trimming took off 6 bases at V and 0 bases at J, with 15 bases between the two ends. The germline gives CDR1 MDHEN, CDR2 SYDVKM. The CDR3 runs to 15 residues. CDR3 bases: TGTGCCAGCAGCCCTACAGGCTTTAGCTCCTACGAGCAGTACTTC. Residues: CASSPTGFSSYEQYF.